One sample yielded the 16 T cell receptor beta chains listed below, sequenced in a study of CXCR3-negative and CXCR3-positive naive CD8 T cells. Via 5' RACE with UMI labels, TRB cDNA libraries were prepared. Reanalyzing the 5' RACE reads, TCRdb keeps one entry per CDR3 protein, without DNA. The table gives about 40,000 distinct CDR3 sequences; the top ten clones make up approximately 8% of it. Sequenced sample: memory CD8+ T cells from blood. The receptors originated from a human donor in good health. Some clones in this sample may be carry-over from other donors' samples.

This chain joins TRBV12-3 or TRBV12-4 and TRBJ2-7. The length of the CDR3 is 13 residues. The CDR3 loop reads CASSRTDSYEQYF.

V is TRBV29-1 and J is TRBJ1-1; there is no DNA to check the TCRdb D call of TRBD1. The CDR3 is 12 residues long. Germline values: CDR1 SQVTM, CDR2 ANQGSEA. CDR3 in amino acids: CSVIGGNTEAFF.

V usage is TRBV29-1 and J usage is TRBJ2-1; the D gene TCRdb calls, TRBD1, cannot be checked with no DNA. The V gene's germline CDR1 is SQVTM and CDR2 ANQGSEA. This CDR3 region has 16 residues. The CDR3 loop reads CSVPDGQGFSYNEQFF.

This chain connects TRBV15 to TRBJ1-5; lacking DNA, the TRBD1 call made by TCRdb goes unchecked. Germline CDR1 is LNHNV and CDR2 is YYDKDF (reference sequence). The CDR3 is 15 amino acids. This chain's CDR3 is CATSFTGAPHQPQHF.

V and J are TRBV7-3 and TRBJ2-1; the D call of TRBD2 rests on TCRdb alone, since no DNA is present to check it. This CDR3 has 18 residues. In germline, CDR1 is SGHTA, CDR2 FQGTGA. CDR3 loop: CASSPLAGGEPSYNEQFF.

The chain employs TRBV9 and TRBJ2-1; TCRdb proposes TRBD2, but this gene call is untestable without DNA. The CDR3 runs to 18 residues. Germline lookup yields CDR1 SGDLS and CDR2 YYNGEE. The CDR3 loop reads CASRPGLAGGTSYNEQFF.

J is TRBJ1-6 and V is TRBV7-2; the TCRdb D gene call, TRBD1, has no DNA to confirm it. Germline loops: CDR1 SGHTA, CDR2 FQGNSA. The CDR3 has 13 amino acids. CDR3 residues: CASSGGFGSPLHF. The variable domain in full, completed from reference TRBV7-2 and TRBJ1-6, reads GAGVSQSPSNKVTEKGKDVELRCDPISGHTALYWYRQSLGQGLEFLIYFQGNSAPDKSGLPSDRFSAERTGGSVSTLTIQRTQQEDSAVYLCASSGGFGSPLHFGNGTRLTVT.

This rearrangement joins TRBV6-5 to TRBJ1-1; the D call from TCRdb, TRBD1, cannot be confirmed without DNA. From germline, CDR1 is MNHEY and CDR2 SVGAGI. The CDR3 consists of 16 residues. This chain's CDR3 is CASSLTGTGGYTEAFF.

The chain carries TRBV24-1 and TRBJ2-1; as DNA is missing, the TRBD1 call by TCRdb cannot be tested. The CDR3 has 14 residues. Germline V gene lookup returns CDR1 KGHDR and CDR2 SFDVKD. The CDR3 loop reads CATTLGTGNNEQFF.

The chain uses TRBV28 and TRBJ2-7; TCRdb's D gene call, TRBD1, goes unchecked for lack of DNA. CDR1 and CDR2 (germline): MDHEN, SYDVKM. The CDR3 has 17 amino acids. The CDR3 protein is CASSHGSWDHLTYEQYF.

The J gene is TRBJ2-3, the V gene TRBV7-2; checking the TCRdb D call of TRBD2 is not possible without DNA. The CDR3 covers 13 residues. Germline V gene data show CDR1 as SGHTA and CDR2 as FQGNSA. CDR3 sequence: CASSHGTWDTQYF.

The rearrangement uses TRBV5-1 and TRBJ2-7; TCRdb calls TRBD2, which cannot be checked without DNA. Germline lookup yields CDR1 SGHRS and CDR2 YFSETQ. The CDR3 covers 14 residues. The CDR3 spells CASSLAGAGHEQYF.

V is TRBV29-1 and J is TRBJ2-7; TCRdb's D gene call, TRBD2, goes unchecked for lack of DNA. Germline-derived CDR1 and CDR2 are SQVTM and ANQGSEA. The CDR3 consists of 13 residues. The CDR3 loop is CSALLAGAYEQYF.

The chain carries TRBV29-1 and TRBJ2-1; TCRdb proposes TRBD2, but this gene call is untestable without DNA. CDR1 and CDR2 from the germline V gene are SQVTM and ANQGSEA. There are 14 residues in the CDR3. This chain's CDR3 is CSLSVAGGPNEQFF.

This rearrangement joins TRBV9 to TRBJ2-5; the D call of TRBD1 rests on TCRdb alone, since no DNA is present to check it. The CDR3 spans 13 residues. Per the germline V gene, CDR1 is SGDLS and CDR2 is YYNGEE. CDR3 sequence reads: CASSGGSLETQYF. The full variable domain, with the rest looked up from reference TRBV9 and TRBJ2-5, is DSGVTQTPKHLITATGQRVTLRCSPRSGDLSVYWYQQSLDQGLQFLIQYYNGEERAKGNILERFSAQQFPDLHSELNLSSLELGDSALYFCASSGGSLETQYFGPGTRLLVL.

CDR3 amino acids: CSANEYLSTDTQYF. The genes are TRBV29-1 and TRBJ2-3. Germline V gives CDR1 SQVTM, CDR2 ANQGSEA. This CDR3 comprises 14 residues.